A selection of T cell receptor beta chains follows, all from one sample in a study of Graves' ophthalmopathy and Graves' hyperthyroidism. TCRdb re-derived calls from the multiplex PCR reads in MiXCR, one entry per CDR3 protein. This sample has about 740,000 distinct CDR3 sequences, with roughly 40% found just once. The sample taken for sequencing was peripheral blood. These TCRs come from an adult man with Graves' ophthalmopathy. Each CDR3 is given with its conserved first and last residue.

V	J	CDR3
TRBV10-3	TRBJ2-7	CAISAGKGYEQYF
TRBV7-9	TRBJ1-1	CASSPSHMNTEAFF
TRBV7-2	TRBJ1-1	CASSPRSEAFF
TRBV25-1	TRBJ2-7	CASSQAPRGAGGEQYF
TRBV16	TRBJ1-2	CASSQSRDDYGYTF
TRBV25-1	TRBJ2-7	CASSPPTAYEQYF
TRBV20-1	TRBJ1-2	CSARDWWGNGYTF
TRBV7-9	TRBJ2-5	CASSLVLAERGETQYF
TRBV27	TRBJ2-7	CASTPTGLSYEQYF
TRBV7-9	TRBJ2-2	CASSFSGVDTGELFF
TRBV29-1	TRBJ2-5	CSVRQGNQYF
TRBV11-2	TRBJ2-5	CASEGSPMETQYF
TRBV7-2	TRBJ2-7	CASSLYLAGGPYEQYF
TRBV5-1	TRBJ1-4	CASSFTLGDRVEKLFF
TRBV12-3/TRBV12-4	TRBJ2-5	CAWSRRNQETQYF
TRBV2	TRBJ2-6	CASSRQEGAGANVLTF
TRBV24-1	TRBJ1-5	CATSSQGGQPQHF
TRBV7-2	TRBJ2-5	CASSGRTEETQYF
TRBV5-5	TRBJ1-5	CASSLRQGDDQPQHF
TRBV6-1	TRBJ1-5	CASDRGSLSNQPQHF
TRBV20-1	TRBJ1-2	CSARQVTNYGYTF
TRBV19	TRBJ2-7	CASSIGQASYEQYF
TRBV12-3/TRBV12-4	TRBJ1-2	CASSPHPEGGYTF
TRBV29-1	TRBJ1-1	CSVEGTGSEAFF
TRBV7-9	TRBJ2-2	CASSLVGALTGELFF
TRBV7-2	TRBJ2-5	CASSQLAGVPASAQYF
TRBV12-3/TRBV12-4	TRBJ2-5	CASSSTGSPQETQYF
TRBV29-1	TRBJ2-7	CSAGTGGTFYEQYF
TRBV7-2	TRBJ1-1	CASSHRGGEAFF
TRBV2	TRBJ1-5	CASSFRATGAIQPQHF
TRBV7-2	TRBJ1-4	CASSLFSRSNEKLFF
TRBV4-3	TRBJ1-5	CASSQDYSRSNQPQHF
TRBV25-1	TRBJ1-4	CASSDVEGWATGFVTNEKLFF
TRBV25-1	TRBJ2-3	CASSPGSDTQYF
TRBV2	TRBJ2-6	CASGADSGANVLTF
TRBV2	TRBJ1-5	CASRDRNSNQPQHF
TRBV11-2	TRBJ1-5	CASSPGQTLNQPQHF
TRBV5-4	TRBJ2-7	CASSRDRMSSEQYF
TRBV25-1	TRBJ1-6	CASSSGQGTNSPLHF